The next 8 T cell receptor beta chains were all read from a single sample in a study of blood T cell repertoires in COVID-19. TCRdb's table, derived via immunoSEQ multiplex PCR, lists solely in-frame clones and lacks some. This sample has about 190,000 clones, with over 75% found just once. The sequenced material came from peripheral blood. All receptors come from a middle-aged man who had recovered from COVID-19.

The gene calls are TRBV11-2 and TRBJ2-7; perhaps TRBD1 as D (6 bases). V lost 2 bases and J 2 bases, leaving 10 bases between the germline ends. Germline CDR1 reads SGHAT; CDR2 reads FQNNGV. This CDR3 has 14 residues. The DNA for the CDR3 is TGTGCCAGCAGCTTAAGGACAGCGACCTACGAGCAGTACTTC. Translating it yields CASSLRTATYEQYF.

This rearrangement joins TRBV9 to TRBJ2-1, with D perhaps matching TRBD2 (6 bases). The CDR3 spans 16 residues. The ends were cut back, 1 base at V and 0 bases at J, with 11 bases in the middle. Germline lookup yields CDR1 SGDLS and CDR2 YYNGEE. This CDR3 reads CASSVPKDYSYNEQFF. The CDR3 DNA follows: TGTGCCAGCAGCGTACCGAAGGACTACTCCTACAATGAGCAGTTCTTC.

J is TRBJ2-7 and V is TRBV7-8; weak D call: TRBD2 (5 bases). V lost 1 base and J lost 7, with 14 bases in between. The CDR3 covers 14 residues. Germline V gene lookup returns CDR1 SGHVS and CDR2 FQNEAQ. The CDR3 here is CASSLGLTSGEQYF. The CDR3 region has the DNA TGTGCCAGCAGCTTAGGACTTACGTCGGGGGAGCAGTACTTC.

The chain recombines TRBV5-1 with TRBJ2-2, with D tentatively TRBD2 (5 bases). CDR3 length equals 15 residues. Trimming took 1 base from V and 7 from J, leaving 14 bases between them. Germline-derived CDR1 and CDR2 are SGHRS and YFSETQ. CDR3 in amino acids: CASSLSWERVGELFF. The CDR3 DNA sequence: TGCGCCAGCAGCTTGTCGTGGGAGAGGGTCGGGGAGCTGTTTTTT.

Concerning this clone itself: The same CDR3 can be traced to other DNA sequences in this sample. This chain joins TRBV5-1 and TRBJ2-1; 12 nucleotides agree with TRBD2. Per the germline V gene, CDR1 is SGHRS and CDR2 is YFSETQ. This CDR3 is built from 15 residues. The trim removed 1 base at V and 4 bases at J, leaving 0 bases unmatched. The DNA of the CDR3 is TGCGCCAGCAGCTTGCTAGCGGGAGGGTACAATGAGCAGTTCTTC. Protein sequence: CASSLLAGGYNEQFF.

The chain employs TRBV25-1 and TRBJ1-1; D might be TRBD1 (6 bases). Trimming shortened V by 5 bases and J by 5 bases, and 12 bases separated the two germline ends. This CDR3 comprises 13 residues. The germline V gene encodes CDR1 MGHDK and CDR2 SYGVNS. The CDR3 loop is CASSPKRGTEAFF. Written as DNA, the CDR3 is TGTGCCAGCAGTCCCAAAAGGGGGACTGAAGCTTTCTTT.

This sequence joins TRBV28 and TRBJ2-4; the match to TRBD2 covers 8 bases. Germline-derived CDR1 and CDR2 are MDHEN and SYDVKM. The CDR3 has 14 amino acids. After removal of 5 bases from V and 7 bases from J, the junction contained 7 bases not matched to a gene. The CDR3 reads CASSLPGGSNIQYF. Here the CDR3 DNA reads TGTGCCAGCAGTCTTCCGGGAGGGTCTAACATTCAGTACTTC.

The rearrangement joins TRBV11-2 to TRBJ2-7; D perhaps matches TRBD1 (7 bases). This CDR3 contains 20 residues. V shed 0 bases and J shed 2 bases, with 26 bases lying between them. Germline-derived CDR1 and CDR2 are SGHAT and FQNNGV. The CDR3: CASSLDRRSLGGTAAYEQYF. The CDR3 DNA is TGTGCCAGCAGCTTAGATCGCAGAAGTCTTGGAGGGACAGCTGCCTACGAGCAGTACTTC.